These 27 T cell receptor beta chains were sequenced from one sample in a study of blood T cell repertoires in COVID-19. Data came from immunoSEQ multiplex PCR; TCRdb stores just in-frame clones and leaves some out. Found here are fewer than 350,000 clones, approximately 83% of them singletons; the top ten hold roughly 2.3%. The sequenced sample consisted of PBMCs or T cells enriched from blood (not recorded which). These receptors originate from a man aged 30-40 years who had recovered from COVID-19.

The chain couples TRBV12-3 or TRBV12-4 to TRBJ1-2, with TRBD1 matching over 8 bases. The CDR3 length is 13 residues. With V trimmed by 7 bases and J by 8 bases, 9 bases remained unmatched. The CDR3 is CASMDRETRGYTF. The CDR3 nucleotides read TGTGCCAGCATGGACAGGGAAACTCGGGGCTACACCTTC.

The CDR3 here is CASRQTANHLKNTEAFF. CDR3 sequence (DNA): TGTGCCAGCAGGCAGACAGCTAACCACCTCAAGAACACTGAAGCTTTCTTT. V is TRBV3-1 (or the pseudogene TRBV3-2) and J is TRBJ1-1, with D perhaps TRBD1 (5 bases). This CDR3 has 17 residues. The germline V and J ends were trimmed by 6 bases and 1 base, with 21 bases remaining between them. Germline CDR1 is LGHDT and CDR2 is YNNKEL (reference sequence).

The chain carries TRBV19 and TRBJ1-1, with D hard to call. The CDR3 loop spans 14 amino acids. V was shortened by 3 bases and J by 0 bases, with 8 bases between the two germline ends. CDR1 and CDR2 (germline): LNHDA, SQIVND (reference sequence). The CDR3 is CASSMSSMNTEAFF. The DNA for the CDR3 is TGTGCCAGTAGTATGTCAAGCATGAACACTGAAGCTTTCTTT. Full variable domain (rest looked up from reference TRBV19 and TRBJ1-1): DGGITQSPKYLFRKEGQNVTLSCEQNLNHDAMYWYRQDPGQGLRLIYYSQIVNDFQKGDIAEGYSVSREKKESFPLTVTSAQKNPTAFYLCASSMSSMNTEAFFGQGTRLTVV.

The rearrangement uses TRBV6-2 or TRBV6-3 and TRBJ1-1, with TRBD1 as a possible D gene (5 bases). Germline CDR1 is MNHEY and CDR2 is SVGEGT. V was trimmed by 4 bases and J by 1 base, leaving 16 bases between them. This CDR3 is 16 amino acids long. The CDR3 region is CASSFFGGKGNTEAFF. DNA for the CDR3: TGTGCCAGCAGTTTCTTCGGGGGAAAAGGGAACACTGAAGCTTTCTTT.

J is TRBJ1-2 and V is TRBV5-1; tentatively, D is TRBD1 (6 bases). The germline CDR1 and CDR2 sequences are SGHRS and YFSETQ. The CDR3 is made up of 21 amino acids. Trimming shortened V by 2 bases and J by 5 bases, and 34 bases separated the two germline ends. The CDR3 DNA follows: TGCGCCAGCAGCTTTGGGGCCCCCGCAGGGGCCTACACGAAACATATTTATGGCTACACCTTC. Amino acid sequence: CASSFGAPAGAYTKHIYGYTF.

The CDR3 bases are TGTGCCTGGAGTTTCGACACGAACACTGAAGCTTTCTTT. Translation: CAWSFDTNTEAFF. The chain has TRBV30 and TRBJ1-1; D gene unclear. Trimming cost V 2 bases and J 1 base, with 8 bases left between them. This CDR3 is built from 13 residues. Per the germline V gene, CDR1 is GTSNPN and CDR2 is SVGIG (reference sequence).

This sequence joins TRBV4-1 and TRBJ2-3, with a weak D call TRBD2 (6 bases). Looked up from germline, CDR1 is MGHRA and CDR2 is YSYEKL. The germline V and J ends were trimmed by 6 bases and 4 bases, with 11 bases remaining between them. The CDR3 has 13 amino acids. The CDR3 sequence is CASRGIAADTQYF. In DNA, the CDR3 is TGCGCCAGCAGGGGGATAGCGGCAGATACGCAGTATTTT.

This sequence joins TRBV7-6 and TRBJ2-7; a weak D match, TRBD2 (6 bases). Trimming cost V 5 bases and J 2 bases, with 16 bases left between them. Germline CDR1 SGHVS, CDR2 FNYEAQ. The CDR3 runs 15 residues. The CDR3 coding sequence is TGTGCCAGCAGCCCCCGGGTAGCGGACGCCTACGAGCAGTACTTC. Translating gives CASSPRVADAYEQYF.

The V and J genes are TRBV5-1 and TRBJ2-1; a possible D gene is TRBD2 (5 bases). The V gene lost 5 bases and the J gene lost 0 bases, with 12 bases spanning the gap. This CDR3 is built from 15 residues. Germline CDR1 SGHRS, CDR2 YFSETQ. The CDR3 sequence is CASRSGSSSYNEQFF. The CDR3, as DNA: TGCGCCAGCAGGTCGGGATCCAGCTCCTACAATGAGCAGTTCTTC.

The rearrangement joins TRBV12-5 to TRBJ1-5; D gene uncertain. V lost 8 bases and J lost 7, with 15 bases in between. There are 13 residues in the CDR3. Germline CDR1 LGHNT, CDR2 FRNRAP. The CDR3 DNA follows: TGTGCTAGTTCTCTCCGGGAGGAGCAGCCCCAGCATTTT. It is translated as CASSLREEQPQHF. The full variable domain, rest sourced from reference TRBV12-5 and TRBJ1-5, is DARVTQTPRHKVTEMGQEVTMRCQPILGHNTVFWYRQTMMQGLELLAYFRNRAPLDDSGMPKDRFSAEMPDATLATLKIQPSEPRDSAVYFCASSLREEQPQHFGDGTRLSIL.

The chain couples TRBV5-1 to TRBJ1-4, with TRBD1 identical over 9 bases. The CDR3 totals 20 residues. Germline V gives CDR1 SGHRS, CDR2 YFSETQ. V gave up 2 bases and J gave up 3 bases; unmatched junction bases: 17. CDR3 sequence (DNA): TGCGCCAGCAGCTTCTACCGGGGACAGGGACGGTCCCTAGCTAATGAAAAACTGTTTTTT. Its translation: CASSFYRGQGRSLANEKLFF.

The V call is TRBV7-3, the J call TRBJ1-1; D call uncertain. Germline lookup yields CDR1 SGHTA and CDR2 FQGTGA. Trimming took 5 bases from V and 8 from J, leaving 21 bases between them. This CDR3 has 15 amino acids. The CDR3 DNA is TGTGCCAGCAGCCTGGAGAGGGTAGCGGCATCAGAAGCTTTCTTT. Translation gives CASSLERVAASEAFF.

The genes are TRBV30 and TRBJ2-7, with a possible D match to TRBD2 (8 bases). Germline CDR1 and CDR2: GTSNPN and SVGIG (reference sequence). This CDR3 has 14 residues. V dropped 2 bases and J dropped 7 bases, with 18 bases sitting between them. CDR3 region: CAWSQAGGLGEQYF. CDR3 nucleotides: TGTGCCTGGAGTCAGGCAGGGGGACTAGGGGAGCAGTACTTC.

CDR3 bases: TGTGCCAGCAGTATCCGCCCCCGAGTTAACTATGGCTACACCTTC. Translation gives CASSIRPRVNYGYTF. The J gene is TRBJ1-2, the V gene TRBV5-6; D is undetermined. V lost 5 bases and J 1 base, leaving 15 bases between the germline ends. The CDR3 covers 15 residues. Per germline, CDR1 SGHDT and CDR2 YYEEEE. Variable domain in full (rest from reference TRBV5-6 and TRBJ1-2): DAGVTQSPTHLIKTRGQQVTLRCSPKSGHDTVSWYQQALGQGPQFIFQYYEEEERQRGNFPDRFSGHQFPNYSSELNVNALLLGDSALYLCASSIRPRVNYGYTFGSGTRLTVV.

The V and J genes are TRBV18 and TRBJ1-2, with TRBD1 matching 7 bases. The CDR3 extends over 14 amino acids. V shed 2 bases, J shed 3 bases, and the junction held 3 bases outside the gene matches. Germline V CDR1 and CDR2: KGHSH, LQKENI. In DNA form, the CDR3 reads TGTGCCAGCTCACCAGGGACAGACCACTATGGCTACACCTTC. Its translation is CASSPGTDHYGYTF.

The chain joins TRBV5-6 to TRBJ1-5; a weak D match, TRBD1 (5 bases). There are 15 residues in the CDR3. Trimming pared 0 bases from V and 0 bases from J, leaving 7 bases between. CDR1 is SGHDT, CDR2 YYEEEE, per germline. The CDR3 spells CASSLGQISNQPQHF. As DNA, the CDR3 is TGTGCCAGCAGCTTGGGACAGATTAGCAATCAGCCCCAGCATTTT.

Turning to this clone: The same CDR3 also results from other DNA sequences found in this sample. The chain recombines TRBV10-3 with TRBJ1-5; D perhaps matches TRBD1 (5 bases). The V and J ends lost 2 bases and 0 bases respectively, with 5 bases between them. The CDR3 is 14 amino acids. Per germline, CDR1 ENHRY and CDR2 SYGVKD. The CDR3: CAISEQGSNQPQHF. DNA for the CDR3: TGTGCCATCAGTGAGCAGGGTAGCAATCAGCCCCAGCATTTT.

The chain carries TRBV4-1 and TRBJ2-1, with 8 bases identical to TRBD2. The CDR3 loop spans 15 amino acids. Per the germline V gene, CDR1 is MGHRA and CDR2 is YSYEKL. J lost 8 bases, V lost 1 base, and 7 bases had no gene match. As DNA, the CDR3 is TGCGCCAGCAGCCAAGCGGAGCGGGGGAAGTATGAGCAGTTCTTC. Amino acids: CASSQAERGKYEQFF.

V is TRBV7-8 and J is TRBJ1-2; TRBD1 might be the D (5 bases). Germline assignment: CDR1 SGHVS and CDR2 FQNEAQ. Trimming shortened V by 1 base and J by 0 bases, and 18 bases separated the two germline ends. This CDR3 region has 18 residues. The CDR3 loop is CASSLGRGRDFTNYGYTF. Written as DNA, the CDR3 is TGTGCCAGCAGCTTAGGTCGGGGCAGGGACTTTACTAACTATGGCTACACCTTC.

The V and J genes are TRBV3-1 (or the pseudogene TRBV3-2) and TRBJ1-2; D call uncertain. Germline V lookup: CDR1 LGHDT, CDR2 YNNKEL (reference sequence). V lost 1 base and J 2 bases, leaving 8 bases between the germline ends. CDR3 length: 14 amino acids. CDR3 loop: CASSQVPVNYGYTF. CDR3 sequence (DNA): TGTGCCAGCAGCCAAGTCCCAGTGAACTATGGCTACACCTTC.

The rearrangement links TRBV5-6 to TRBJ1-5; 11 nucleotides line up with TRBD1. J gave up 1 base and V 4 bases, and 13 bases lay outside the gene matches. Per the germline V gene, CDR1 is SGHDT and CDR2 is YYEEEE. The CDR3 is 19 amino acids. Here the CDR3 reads CASSTAGQGVRGSNQPQHF. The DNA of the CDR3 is TGTGCCAGCAGCACGGCGGGACAGGGGGTTAGGGGGAGCAATCAGCCCCAGCATTTT.

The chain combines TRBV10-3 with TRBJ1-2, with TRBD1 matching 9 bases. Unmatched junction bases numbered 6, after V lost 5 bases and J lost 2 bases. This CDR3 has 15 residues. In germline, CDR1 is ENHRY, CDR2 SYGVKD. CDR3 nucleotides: TGTGCCATCAGTATACGGACAGGGGAAAACTATGGCTACACCTTC. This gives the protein CAISIRTGENYGYTF.

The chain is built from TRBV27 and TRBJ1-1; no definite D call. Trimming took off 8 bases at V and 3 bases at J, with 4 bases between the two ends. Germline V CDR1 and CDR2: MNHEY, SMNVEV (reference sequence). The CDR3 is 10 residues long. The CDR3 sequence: CASGHTEAFF. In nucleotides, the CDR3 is TGTGCCAGCGGCCACACTGAAGCTTTCTTT.

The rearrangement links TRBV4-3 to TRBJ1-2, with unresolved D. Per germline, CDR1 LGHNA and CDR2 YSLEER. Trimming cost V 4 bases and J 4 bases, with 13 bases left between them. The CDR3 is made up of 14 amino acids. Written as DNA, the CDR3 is TGCGCCAGCAGCCCCAAAACAGAATTCTATGGCTACACCTTC. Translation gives CASSPKTEFYGYTF.

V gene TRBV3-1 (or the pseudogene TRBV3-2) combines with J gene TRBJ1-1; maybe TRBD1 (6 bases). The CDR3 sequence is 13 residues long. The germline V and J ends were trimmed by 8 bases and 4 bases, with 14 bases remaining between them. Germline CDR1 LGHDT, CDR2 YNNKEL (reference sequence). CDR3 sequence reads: CASAEGGITEAFF. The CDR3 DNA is TGTGCCAGCGCCGAGGGGGGGATCACTGAAGCTTTCTTT.

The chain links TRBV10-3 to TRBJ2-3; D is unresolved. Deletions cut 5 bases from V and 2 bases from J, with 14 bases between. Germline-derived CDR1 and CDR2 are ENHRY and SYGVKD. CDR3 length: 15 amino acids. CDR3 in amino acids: CAISSRQVDTDTQYF. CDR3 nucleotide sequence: TGTGCCATCAGTAGTAGACAAGTCGACACAGATACGCAGTATTTT.

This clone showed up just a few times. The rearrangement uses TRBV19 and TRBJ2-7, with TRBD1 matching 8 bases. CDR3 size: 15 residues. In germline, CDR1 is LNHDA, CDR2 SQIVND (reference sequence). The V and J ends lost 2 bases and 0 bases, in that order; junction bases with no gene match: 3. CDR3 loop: CASSISGQASYEQYF. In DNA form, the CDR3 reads TGTGCCAGTAGTATATCGGGACAGGCCTCCTACGAGCAGTACTTC. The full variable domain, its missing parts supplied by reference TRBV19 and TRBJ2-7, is DGGITQSPKYLFRKEGQNVTLSCEQNLNHDAMYWYRQDPGQGLRLIYYSQIVNDFQKGDIAEGYSVSREKKESFPLTVTSAQKNPTAFYLCASSISGQASYEQYFGPGTRLTVT.